The clone carrying this T cell receptor (beta chain) was picked up many times. The antigen is not known. RNA transcripts were the source from which TCR beta CDR3 regions were amplified. In the first round, RT-PCR was carried out with HTBI primers, and a multiplex PCR formed the second round. One entry per CDR3 protein, called by TCRdb with MiXCR from the multiplex PCR reads. The sample lists around 470,000 distinct CDR3 sequences; 13% to 15% were seen once. The source of the sample is a study of Graves' ophthalmopathy and Graves' hyperthyroidism. Study context: Peripheral blood sampling preceded any treatment and occurred at initial diagnosis.

Notes on the study in general: Detection in blood was also observed for most expanded thyroid clonotypes above 0.001 frequency.

CDR1 and CDR2 from the germline V gene are SGHAT and FQNNGV. The CDR3 is 15 amino acids. Unmatched junction bases numbered 5, after V lost 5 bases and J lost 2 bases. In donors with ophthalmopathy, activity was moderate-to-severe, with CAS ≥3, NOSPECS ≥4 and duration under 3 months. Patients were left out if they had other autoimmune diseases, uncontrolled infections, pregnancy or lactation. V is TRBV11-2 and J is TRBJ2-5; 10 nucleotides agree with TRBD2. What was sequenced was blood. This receptor was taken from a woman in her 30s with Graves' ophthalmopathy. The CDR3 spells CASSTGTSDQETQYF. The CDR3 DNA reads TGTGCCAGCAGCACCGGGACTAGCGATCAAGAGACCCAGTACTTC.